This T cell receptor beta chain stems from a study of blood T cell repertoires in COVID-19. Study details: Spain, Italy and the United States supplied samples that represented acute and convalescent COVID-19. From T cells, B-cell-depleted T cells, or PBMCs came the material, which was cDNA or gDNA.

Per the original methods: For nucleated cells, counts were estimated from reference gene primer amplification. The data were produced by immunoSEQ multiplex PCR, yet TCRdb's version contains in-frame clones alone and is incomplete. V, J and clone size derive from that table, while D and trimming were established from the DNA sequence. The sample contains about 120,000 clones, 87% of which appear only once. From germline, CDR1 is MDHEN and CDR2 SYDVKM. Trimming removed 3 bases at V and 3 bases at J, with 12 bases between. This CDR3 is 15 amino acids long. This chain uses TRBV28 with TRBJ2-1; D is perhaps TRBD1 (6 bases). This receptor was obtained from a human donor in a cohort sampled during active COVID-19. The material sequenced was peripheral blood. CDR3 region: CASSFRGTGYNEQFF. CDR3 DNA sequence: TGTGCCAGCAGTTTTAGGGGGACGGGCTACAATGAGCAGTTCTTC.